The 23 T cell receptor beta chains below all came from one sample that was sequenced in a study of T-cell reconstitution after alpha-beta-depleted transplantation in children. Unique molecular identifiers were built into the TCRbeta library. From the PCR reads, TCRdb called clonotypes with MiXCR, one entry per CDR3 protein. The sample lists over 550,000 distinct CDR3 sequences, roughly a tenth occurring once. The sequencing here drew on PBMCs from the stem cell graft donor, taken from the stem cell graft. All receptors come from a human donor who donated a stem cell graft to a child with acute myeloid leukemia.

The V call is TRBV25-1, the J call TRBJ2-1; D might be TRBD1 or TRBD2, each matching 5 bases. Germline V CDR1 and CDR2: MGHDK, SYGVNS. Between the trimmed V and J ends, which lost 8 bases and 5 bases, there was a span of 34 bases. The length of the CDR3 is 20 residues. The CDR3 protein is CASGSLPTPGRPFSHNEQFF. The CDR3, as DNA: TGTGCCAGCGGTTCCCTCCCAACGCCGGGACGCCCTTTTTCTCACAATGAGCAGTTCTTC.

This clonotype showed up just a few times. The rearrangement links TRBV20-1 to TRBJ1-2, with D possibly being TRBD1 (6 bases). The CDR3 is made up of 14 amino acids. Germline-derived CDR1 and CDR2 are DFQATT and SNEGSKA (reference sequence). V was shortened by 5 bases and J by 3 bases, with 16 bases between the two germline ends. CDR3 protein: CSARGTGADYGYTF. The CDR3 DNA reads TGCAGTGCTCGGGGGACGGGGGCAGACTATGGCTACACCTTC.

The genes are TRBV4-2 and TRBJ2-3; 7 nucleotides match TRBD1. The germline V gene encodes CDR1 LGHNA and CDR2 YNFKEQ. This CDR3 contains 16 residues. V dropped 1 base and J dropped 0; count of bases not matched to a gene: 4. CDR3 region: CASSQGGTESTDTQYF. The DNA for the CDR3 is TGTGCCAGCAGCCAAGGGGGGACAGAGAGCACAGATACGCAGTATTTT.

This rearrangement joins TRBV27 to TRBJ1-4; 9 nucleotides agree with TRBD1. Losses at the gene ends were 7 bases for V and 8 bases for J; bases not matched to a gene: 8. There are 14 residues in the CDR3. Germline V CDR1 and CDR2: MNHEY, SMNVEV (reference sequence). The CDR3 DNA reads TGTGCCAGCACTTCGGGACAGGGTTGGGAAAAACTGTTTTTT. Its translation: CASTSGQGWEKLFF. Full variable domain (rest looked up from reference TRBV27 and TRBJ1-4): EAQVTQNPRYLITVTGKKLTVTCSQNMNHEYMSWYRQDPGLGLRQIYYSMNVEVTDKGDVPEGYKVSRKEKRNFPLILESPSPNQTSLYFCASTSGQGWEKLFFGSGTQLSVL.

This clonotype appeared many times. The chain employs TRBV20-1 and TRBJ2-1; no clear D gene. Germline CDR1 and CDR2: DFQATT and SNEGSKA (reference sequence). The CDR3 is 13 residues long. V lost 3 bases, J lost 6 bases, and 12 bases lay in between. The CDR3 spells CSASRDSRNEQFF. The DNA of the CDR3 is TGCAGTGCTAGTAGGGATTCTCGCAATGAGCAGTTCTTC.

The sample holds a few counts of this clonotype. The V gene is TRBV7-2, the J gene TRBJ1-2; no definite D call. The CDR3 contains 15 residues. V lost 1 base and J 4 bases, leaving 13 bases between the germline ends. Germline CDR1 reads SGHTA; CDR2 reads FQGNSA. This chain's CDR3 is CASSLGLGSAYGYTF. In DNA, the CDR3 is TGTGCCAGCAGCTTAGGGTTAGGGTCCGCCTATGGCTACACCTTC.

The sample holds many counts of this clonotype. This rearrangement joins TRBV20-1 to TRBJ2-5; 7 nucleotides match TRBD2. This CDR3 has 15 residues. Per germline, CDR1 DFQATT and CDR2 SNEGSKA (reference sequence). The V and J ends lost 3 bases and 0 bases, in that order; junction bases with no gene match: 7. The CDR3 DNA is TGCAGTGCTAGGAAGGCTAGCGGAGACCAAGAGACCCAGTACTTC. It specifies CSARKASGDQETQYF.

The chain recombines TRBV4-1 with TRBJ1-4; TRBD1 might be the D (5 bases). CDR3 length: 11 amino acids. With 3 bases removed from V and 12 bases from J, the gap between germline ends came to 8 bases. In germline, CDR1 is MGHRA, CDR2 YSYEKL. The CDR3 DNA reads TGCGCCAGCAGCCAGCTGGGGGAACTGTTTTTT. Translating it yields CASSQLGELFF.

V is TRBV3-1 and J is TRBJ2-3, with D hard to call. The germline V gene encodes CDR1 LGHDT and CDR2 YNNKEL (reference sequence). The CDR3 sequence is 14 residues long. Trimming left V 0 bases short and J 3 bases short, with 7 bases between. The chain's CDR3 is CASSQDLATDTQYF. DNA of the CDR3: TGTGCCAGCAGCCAAGATCTGGCGACAGATACGCAGTATTTT.

The CDR3 DNA follows: TGTGCCAGCAGTTACAGGACACTCTCCTACGAGCAGTACTTC. It encodes CASSYRTLSYEQYF. The genes are TRBV6-2 or TRBV6-3 and TRBJ2-7; maybe TRBD1 (5 bases). Trimming left V 2 bases short and J 0 bases short, with 8 bases between. The germline V gene has CDR1 MNHEY and CDR2 SVGEGT. This CDR3 comprises 14 residues.

Many counts were recorded for this clonotype. The rearrangement links TRBV29-1 to TRBJ1-1; 10 bases agree with TRBD1. V dropped 7 bases and J dropped 5; count of bases not matched to a gene: 7. The V gene's germline CDR1 is SQVTM and CDR2 ANQGSEA. CDR3 length equals 13 residues. The chain's CDR3 is CSGQGALRTEAFF. Written as DNA, the CDR3 is TGCAGCGGACAGGGGGCGCTGAGGACTGAAGCTTTCTTT.

This clonotype was counted a few times. V gene TRBV6-2 or TRBV6-3 combines with J gene TRBJ2-1; D might be TRBD2 (6 bases). This CDR3 region has 15 residues. Trimming removed 0 bases from V and 6 bases from J, with 12 bases in between. Germline V gives CDR1 MNHEY, CDR2 SVGEGT. In DNA, the CDR3 is TGTGCCAGCAGTTACTCTCGGGGGTCCAGCAATGAGCAGTTCTTC. Its translation: CASSYSRGSSNEQFF.

In this sample, this clonotype turned up many times. The rearrangement joins TRBV29-1 to TRBJ1-1, with 8 bases identical to TRBD1. The germline CDR1 and CDR2 sequences are SQVTM and ANQGSEA. The CDR3 totals 15 residues. The ends lost 7 bases at V and 4 bases at J; junction bases unmatched: 14. This chain's CDR3 is CSAPVGRGLGTEAFF. The CDR3 DNA reads TGCAGCGCCCCTGTGGGCAGGGGGCTTGGCACTGAAGCTTTCTTT.

This clonotype was recorded once. The chain recombines TRBV12-3 or TRBV12-4 with TRBJ2-7; perhaps TRBD2 as D (5 bases). V was trimmed by 5 bases and J by 3 bases, leaving 14 bases between them. The CDR3 runs 14 residues. CDR3 nucleotide sequence: TGTGCCAGCAGTCCCCTTAGAGGGAGCTACGAGCAGTACTTC. This gives the protein CASSPLRGSYEQYF.

The genes are TRBV7-6 and TRBJ2-5; D remains unclear. There are 17 residues in the CDR3. Per the germline V gene, CDR1 is SGHVS and CDR2 is FNYEAQ. Deletions cut 5 bases from V and 1 base from J, with 20 bases between. The CDR3 region has the DNA TGTGCCAGCAGCCCCCTCCGAGCAATGGGGTTCCAAGAGACCCAGTACTTC. The encoded protein is CASSPLRAMGFQETQYF.

The rearrangement uses TRBV28 and TRBJ2-2, with 9 bases fitting TRBD2. Germline assignment: CDR1 MDHEN and CDR2 SYDVKM. This CDR3 is 16 amino acids long. V was pared by 4 bases and J by 4 bases, with 7 bases of the junction left unmatched. CDR3 region: CASSSLAGAGTGELFF. CDR3 sequence (DNA): TGTGCCAGCAGTTCCTTAGCGGGGGCGGGCACCGGGGAGCTGTTTTTT.

The genes are TRBV20-1 and TRBJ2-2, with D possibly TRBD2 on 7 matching bases. The V gene lost 1 base and the J gene lost 7 bases, with 19 bases spanning the gap. Germline V gene data show CDR1 as DFQATT and CDR2 as SNEGSKA (reference sequence). The CDR3 contains 16 residues. The CDR3 loop reads CSARVGGPGKNGELFF. CDR3 bases: TGCAGTGCTAGAGTCGGGGGGCCCGGCAAGAACGGGGAGCTGTTTTTT.

This clonotype was recorded many times. The CDR3 reads CASSQRPDRPGEAFF. The DNA of the CDR3 is TGTGCCAGCAGTCAACGCCCGGACAGGCCAGGTGAAGCTTTCTTT. This chain uses TRBV6-1 with TRBJ1-1; 7 bases fit TRBD1. V shed 5 bases and J 7 bases; nucleotides not matched to a gene: 13. The CDR3 runs to 15 residues. Germline CDR1 is MNHNS and CDR2 is SASEGT.

This chain uses TRBV19 with TRBJ2-7, with 7 bases aligning to TRBD1. In germline, CDR1 is LNHDA, CDR2 SQIVND (reference sequence). This CDR3 is built from 13 residues. V lost 6 bases and J lost 6; bases outside the gene matches: 8. The CDR3 bases are TGTGCCAGTAGCGAGACAGGGACGACCGAGCAGTACTTC. This sequence encodes CASSETGTTEQYF.

This clonotype occurred many times. Here the CDR3 reads CATSRDRGGTGELFF. In DNA form, the CDR3 reads TGTGCCACCAGCAGAGACCGAGGTGGCACCGGGGAGCTGTTTTTT. J is TRBJ2-2 and V is TRBV15; no reliable D call. Looked up from germline, CDR1 is LNHNV and CDR2 is YYDKDF (reference sequence). The CDR3 runs to 15 residues. The V end was cut by 0 bases, the J end by 4 bases, with 9 bases between. The full variable domain, with the rest looked up from reference TRBV15 and TRBJ2-2, is DAMVIQNPRYQVTQFGKPVTLSCSQTLNHNVMYWYQQKSSQAPKLLFHYYDKDFNNEADTPDNFQSRRPNTSFCFLDIRSPGLGDTAMYLCATSRDRGGTGELFFGEGSRLTVL.

This clonotype was picked up many times. V and J are TRBV7-2 and TRBJ1-1; D is uncertain. Germline V gene data show CDR1 as SGHTA and CDR2 as FQGNSA. V dropped 0 bases and J dropped 7 bases, with 12 bases sitting between them. The length of the CDR3 is 14 residues. In nucleotides, the CDR3 is TGTGCCAGCAGCTTAGCCGGGCTTAGTTTTGAAGCTTTCTTT. It is translated as CASSLAGLSFEAFF. Based on the CDR3 plus reference TRBV7-2 and TRBJ1-1, the full variable domain is GAGVSQSPSNKVTEKGKDVELRCDPISGHTALYWYRQSLGQGLEFLIYFQGNSAPDKSGLPSDRFSAERTGGSVSTLTIQRTQQEDSAVYLCASSLAGLSFEAFFGQGTRLTVV.

The gene calls are TRBV20-1 and TRBJ1-3; D perhaps matches TRBD1 (6 bases). Deletions cut 5 bases from V and 3 bases from J, with 14 bases between. Germline loops: CDR1 DFQATT, CDR2 SNEGSKA (reference sequence). The CDR3 is made up of 14 amino acids. CDR3 in DNA: TGCAGTGCTGAAACAGGGAACGGTGGAAACACCATATATTTT. Protein sequence: CSAETGNGGNTIYF.

Ten or more counts support this clonotype. This chain joins TRBV24-1 and TRBJ2-3; a possible D gene is TRBD1 (6 bases). The CDR3 length is 15 residues. Germline CDR1 KGHDR, CDR2 SFDVKD. V lost 9 bases and J lost 2, with 17 bases in between. CDR3 sequence: CATSRTQGTTDTQYF. The CDR3 DNA sequence: TGTGCCACCTCTCGGACACAGGGTACCACAGATACGCAGTATTTT.